This is a list of T cell receptor beta chains from one sample in a study of vaccination and CD4 T cells after COVID-19. TCRdb reprocessed the PCR reads via MiXCR and lists one record per CDR3 protein. The sample consists of about 7,300 distinct CDR3 sequences, 45% to 55% of them appearing once. No antigen has been assigned to these receptors. Material: CD4+ T cells from blood, cultured in vitro. The receptors stem from a human donor who had recovered from COVID-19. Both conserved end residues are part of each CDR3. The order of the fields is CDR3 length, V gene, J gene, D gene, clone size, CDR3 protein, CDR3 DNA. A D gene is named only where the DNA matches it firmly. Not all rows give a size; the values are once, few, many and, for expanded clones, a class.

CDR3 length: 16
V gene: TRBV5-4
J gene: TRBJ2-7
D gene: TRBD2
clone size: NA
CDR3 protein: CASSSGLAGAPYEQYF
CDR3 DNA: TGTGCCAGCAGCTCGGGACTAGCGGGAGCCCCCTACGAGCAGTACTTC

CDR3 length: 16
V gene: TRBV7-2
J gene: TRBJ1-2
D gene: TRBD1
clone size: NA
CDR3 protein: CASSFPSTQGGDGYTF
CDR3 DNA: TGTGCCAGCAGCTTTCCTTCAACTCAGGGGGGGGATGGCTACACCTTC

CDR3 length: 15
V gene: TRBV21-1
J gene: TRBJ2-2
D gene: NA
clone size: NA
CDR3 protein: CARFFRTVNTGELFF
CDR3 DNA: TGTGCCAGATTTTTCCGGACGGTGAACACCGGGGAGCTGTTTTTT

CDR3 length: 17
V gene: TRBV30
J gene: TRBJ2-2
D gene: TRBD2
clone size: NA
CDR3 protein: CAWIEDSNLREAGELFF
CDR3 DNA: TGTGCCTGGATAGAGGATAGTAATCTACGGGAGGCCGGGGAGCTGTTTTTT

CDR3 length: 14
V gene: TRBV29-1
J gene: TRBJ1-2
D gene: NA
clone size: NA
CDR3 protein: CSVEGGTLTSGYTF
CDR3 DNA: TGCAGCGTTGAGGGAGGGACACTGACGAGTGGCTACACCTTC

CDR3 length: 16
V gene: TRBV4-3
J gene: TRBJ1-6
D gene: NA
clone size: few
CDR3 protein: CASSQDSVLGNSPLHF
CDR3 DNA: TGCGCCAGCAGCCAAGATTCTGTGTTGGGGAATTCACCCCTCCACTTT

CDR3 length: 13
V gene: TRBV6-1
J gene: TRBJ2-7
D gene: NA
clone size: NA
CDR3 protein: CASSEKPPHEQYF
CDR3 DNA: TGTGCCAGCAGTGAAAAACCACCCCACGAGCAGTACTTC

CDR3 length: 10
V gene: TRBV20-1
J gene: TRBJ2-1
D gene: NA
clone size: NA
CDR3 protein: CSTKVGEQFF
CDR3 DNA: TGCAGTACTAAGGTGGGTGAGCAGTTCTTC

CDR3 length: 16
V gene: TRBV19
J gene: TRBJ1-4
D gene: NA
clone size: few
CDR3 protein: CASSIGFGAGDEKLFF
CDR3 DNA: TGTGCCAGTAGTATAGGGTTCGGAGCAGGGGACGAAAAACTGTTTTTT

CDR3 length: 12
V gene: TRBV20-1
J gene: TRBJ2-7
D gene: NA
clone size: NA
CDR3 protein: CSASRQSYEQYF
CDR3 DNA: TGCAGTGCTAGTAGGCAGTCCTACGAGCAGTACTTC

CDR3 length: 14
V gene: TRBV10-3
J gene: TRBJ2-7
D gene: TRBD2
clone size: NA
CDR3 protein: CAITPSGRAYEQYF
CDR3 DNA: TGTGCCATCACCCCTAGCGGGAGGGCTTACGAGCAGTACTTC

CDR3 length: 15
V gene: TRBV30
J gene: TRBJ1-6
D gene: NA
clone size: once
CDR3 protein: CAWRAARGYNSPLHF
CDR3 DNA: TGTGCCTGGAGGGCGGCCCGGGGCTATAATTCACCCCTCCACTTT

CDR3 length: 19
V gene: TRBV7-3
J gene: TRBJ2-2
D gene: NA
clone size: NA
CDR3 protein: CASSPHGGQGRLNTGELFF
CDR3 DNA: TGTGCCAGCAGCCCCCACGGGGGGCAAGGTCGATTGAACACCGGGGAGCTGTTTTTT

CDR3 length: 16
V gene: TRBV7-9
J gene: TRBJ2-7
D gene: TRBD1
clone size: NA
CDR3 protein: CASSLAAGQGAVEQYF
CDR3 DNA: TGTGCCAGCAGCTTAGCCGCGGGACAGGGGGCTGTAGAGCAGTACTTC

CDR3 length: 11
V gene: TRBV20-1
J gene: TRBJ2-7
D gene: NA
clone size: once
CDR3 protein: CSASRTYEQYF
CDR3 DNA: TGCAGTGCTAGCCGAACCTACGAGCAGTACTTC

CDR3 length: 14
V gene: TRBV7-3
J gene: TRBJ1-6
D gene: NA
clone size: NA
CDR3 protein: CASSFDGPNSPLHF
CDR3 DNA: TGTGCCAGCAGCTTTGACGGACCCAATTCACCCCTCCACTTT

CDR3 length: 14
V gene: TRBV6-2/TRBV6-3
J gene: TRBJ1-5
D gene: NA
clone size: NA
CDR3 protein: CASSPQGGNQPQHF
CDR3 DNA: TGTGCCAGCAGCCCCCAGGGAGGCAATCAGCCCCAGCATTTT

CDR3 length: 14
V gene: TRBV6-1
J gene: TRBJ2-1
D gene: TRBD2
clone size: NA
CDR3 protein: CASQLAGGYNEQFF
CDR3 DNA: TGTGCCAGCCAACTAGCGGGGGGCTACAATGAGCAGTTCTTC

CDR3 length: 16
V gene: TRBV4-3
J gene: TRBJ2-1
D gene: TRBD2
clone size: NA
CDR3 protein: CASSPWTSGSRNEQFF
CDR3 DNA: TGCGCCAGCAGCCCCTGGACTAGCGGGAGTCGGAATGAGCAGTTCTTC

CDR3 length: 17
V gene: TRBV28
J gene: TRBJ1-5
D gene: NA
clone size: NA
CDR3 protein: CASRPGPTGLGNQPQHF
CDR3 DNA: TGTGCCAGCAGGCCCGGGCCCACAGGGTTGGGCAATCAGCCCCAGCATTTT

CDR3 length: 13
V gene: TRBV5-6
J gene: TRBJ2-7
D gene: NA
clone size: NA
CDR3 protein: CASSLAGGSEQYF
CDR3 DNA: TGTGCCAGCAGCTTGGCGGGGGGCTCCGAGCAGTACTTC

CDR3 length: 15
V gene: TRBV20-1
J gene: TRBJ2-5
D gene: NA
clone size: NA
CDR3 protein: CSARDITAGQETQYF
CDR3 DNA: TGCAGTGCTAGAGATATAACCGCAGGCCAAGAGACCCAGTACTTC

CDR3 length: 16
V gene: TRBV7-8
J gene: TRBJ2-5
D gene: TRBD2
clone size: NA
CDR3 protein: CASSYRLARGGETQYF
CDR3 DNA: TGTGCCAGCAGCTACAGACTAGCGCGGGGGGGAGAGACCCAGTACTTC

CDR3 length: 11
V gene: TRBV20-1
J gene: TRBJ1-1
D gene: NA
clone size: NA
CDR3 protein: CSASQGGEAFF
CDR3 DNA: TGCAGTGCTAGTCAAGGTGGGGAAGCTTTCTTT

CDR3 length: 14
V gene: TRBV6-5
J gene: TRBJ1-1
D gene: TRBD1
clone size: NA
CDR3 protein: CANSFDRGRAEAFF
CDR3 DNA: TGTGCCAACAGTTTCGACAGGGGTCGGGCTGAAGCTTTCTTT

CDR3 length: 13
V gene: TRBV7-2
J gene: TRBJ2-5
D gene: NA
clone size: NA
CDR3 protein: CASSLTREETQYF
CDR3 DNA: TGTGCCAGCAGCTTGACAAGGGAAGAGACCCAGTACTTC

CDR3 length: 13
V gene: TRBV6-5
J gene: TRBJ1-2
D gene: TRBD1
clone size: NA
CDR3 protein: CASSYEGAGGYTF
CDR3 DNA: TGTGCCAGCAGTTACGAGGGGGCGGGAGGCTACACCTTC

CDR3 length: 14
V gene: TRBV20-1
J gene: TRBJ2-3
D gene: TRBD1
clone size: few
CDR3 protein: CSASRGQSTDTQYF
CDR3 DNA: TGCAGTGCTAGTAGGGGACAGAGCACAGATACGCAGTATTTT

CDR3 length: 17
V gene: TRBV30
J gene: TRBJ2-7
D gene: TRBD2
clone size: once
CDR3 protein: CAYLDAFVAAGVGEQYF
CDR3 DNA: TGTGCCTACTTGGACGCCTTCGTCGCCGCGGGAGTGGGGGAGCAGTACTTC

CDR3 length: 14
V gene: TRBV11-2
J gene: TRBJ1-2
D gene: TRBD1
clone size: NA
CDR3 protein: CASSATGGGVGYTF
CDR3 DNA: TGTGCCAGCAGCGCCACAGGGGGTGGTGTTGGCTACACCTTC

CDR3 length: 13
V gene: TRBV10-3
J gene: TRBJ2-5
D gene: NA
clone size: NA
CDR3 protein: CAISPGRGETQYF
CDR3 DNA: TGTGCCATCAGTCCGGGGCGAGGGGAGACCCAGTACTTC

CDR3 length: 15
V gene: TRBV7-2
J gene: TRBJ2-1
D gene: TRBD2
clone size: NA
CDR3 protein: CASSSGLAEYNEQFF
CDR3 DNA: TGTGCCAGCAGTTCTGGGCTAGCGGAGTACAATGAGCAGTTCTTC

CDR3 length: 17
V gene: TRBV7-9
J gene: TRBJ2-3
D gene: TRBD2
clone size: NA
CDR3 protein: CASSQTSGRGVTDTQYF
CDR3 DNA: TGTGCCAGCAGCCAGACTAGCGGGAGAGGGGTCACAGATACGCAGTATTTT

CDR3 length: 13
V gene: TRBV6-2/TRBV6-3
J gene: TRBJ1-1
D gene: NA
clone size: NA
CDR3 protein: CASSARVNTEAFF
CDR3 DNA: TGTGCCAGCAGTGCGAGGGTGAACACTGAAGCTTTCTTT

CDR3 length: 15
V gene: TRBV6-2/TRBV6-3
J gene: TRBJ1-5
D gene: NA
clone size: once
CDR3 protein: CASSYSRGKDQPQHF
CDR3 DNA: TGTGCCAGCAGTTACTCCAGGGGAAAGGACCAGCCCCAGCATTTT

CDR3 length: 13
V gene: TRBV28
J gene: TRBJ1-5
D gene: NA
clone size: few
CDR3 protein: CASSFFGGQPQHF
CDR3 DNA: TGTGCCAGCAGTTTTTTTGGCGGGCAGCCCCAGCATTTT